The 26 T cell receptor beta chains below come from one sample, sequenced in a study of T cells in Graves' hyperthyroidism and ophthalmopathy. Amplification of TCR beta CDR3 regions was performed using RNA transcripts as template. Researchers ran a first-round RT-PCR on the TCR CDR3 using the HTBI primer set. TCRdb re-called the multiplex PCR reads with MiXCR, one entry per CDR3 protein. The table lists approximately 410,000 distinct CDR3 sequences, about an eighth of them singletons. The specimen sequenced was blood. The origin of the receptors is a woman between 18 and 29 years old with Graves' hyperthyroidism.

This clonotype showed up many times. The chain combines TRBV29-1 with TRBJ2-7; D is possibly TRBD2 (6 bases). Germline V gene lookup returns CDR1 SQVTM and CDR2 ANQGSEA. Trimming cost V 4 bases and J 3 bases, with 19 bases left between them. CDR3 length: 15 residues. The CDR3 DNA sequence: TGCAGCGTTGGGGGCTGGGAGCTGGAGGGCTACGAGCAGTACTTC. Translation gives CSVGGWELEGYEQYF.

At least ten counts were recorded for this clonotype. This sequence joins TRBV28 and TRBJ1-2, with no clear D. CDR3 size: 15 residues. The V end was cut by 3 bases, the J end by 2 bases, with 13 bases between. The germline V gene has CDR1 MDHEN and CDR2 SYDVKM. The CDR3 DNA sequence: TGTGCCAGCAGTTTTGTCGACCGAACGAACTATGGCTACACCTTC. Translating it yields CASSFVDRTNYGYTF.

Ten or more counts support this clonotype. V and J are TRBV2 and TRBJ2-1, with 13 bases matching TRBD2. The germline V gene has CDR1 SNHLY and CDR2 FYNNEI. CDR3 length equals 15 residues. V was clipped by 5 bases and J by 6 bases; unmatched bases: 4. The CDR3 loop is CASSRTSGSINEQFF. The CDR3 coding sequence is TGTGCCAGCAGTCGGACTAGCGGGAGTATCAATGAGCAGTTCTTC.

This clonotype has a count of ten or more. The gene calls are TRBV7-2 and TRBJ2-4; tentatively, D is TRBD2 (5 bases). V was shortened by 0 bases and J by 6 bases, with 12 bases between the two germline ends. The length of the CDR3 is 15 residues. In germline, CDR1 is SGHTA, CDR2 FQGNSA. DNA of the CDR3: TGTGCCAGCAGCTTAGCCCAGCGGAGTGGAAACATTCAGTACTTC. Its translation: CASSLAQRSGNIQYF.

In this sample, this clonotype turned up many times. The chain couples TRBV11-2 to TRBJ1-2; the D is unclear. This CDR3 is 15 amino acids long. V lost 0 bases to trimming and J lost 2 bases, with 10 bases between them. CDR1 is SGHAT, CDR2 FQNNGV, per germline. DNA of the CDR3: TGTGCCAGCAGCTTAGAGGCGGCTCCCAACTATGGCTACACCTTC. Translated: CASSLEAAPNYGYTF.

This clonotype was observed at least ten times. The V gene is TRBV10-3, the J gene TRBJ1-1, with D possibly matching TRBD1 (6 bases). V was cut by 10 bases and J by 1 base, with 13 bases left in between. The CDR3 has 13 amino acids. The germline gives CDR1 ENHRY, CDR2 SYGVKD. CDR3 sequence (DNA): TGTGCCACGGGGGGGCCGGGGAACACTGAAGCTTTCTTT. Protein sequence: CATGGPGNTEAFF.

This clonotype was recorded many times. The J gene is TRBJ2-7, the V gene TRBV5-4; 11 nucleotides align to TRBD2. CDR3 length: 14 amino acids. Germline CDR1 reads SGHNT; CDR2 reads YYREEE (reference sequence). V dropped 4 bases and J dropped 4; count of bases not matched to a gene: 4. The CDR3 DNA is TGTGCCAGCAGCCGTAGCGGGAGGGGTTACGAGCAGTACTTC. Protein product: CASSRSGRGYEQYF.

The chain links TRBV27 to TRBJ2-1; TRBD2 matches at 11 bases. Germline V lookup: CDR1 MNHEY, CDR2 SMNVEV (reference sequence). V lost 3 bases to trimming and J lost 8 bases; unmatched junction nucleotides: 6. This CDR3 is 15 amino acids long. The CDR3: CASSLRLAGWYEQFF. The DNA for the CDR3 is TGTGCCAGCAGTTTGCGACTAGCGGGATGGTATGAGCAGTTCTTC.

The sample holds many counts of this clonotype. The chain has TRBV6-1 and TRBJ2-7, with 9 bases identical to TRBD2. The germline gives CDR1 MNHNS, CDR2 SASEGT. CDR3 length: 14 residues. J lost 4 bases, V lost 5 bases, and 6 bases had no gene match. The CDR3 nucleotides read TGTGCCAGCAGTCCGGGACTAGCTTCATACGAGCAGTACTTC. This translates into CASSPGLASYEQYF.

For this clonotype: The junction departs from germline at one end; a sequencing error may be responsible. V and J are TRBV5-1 and TRBJ2-4; 7 positions match TRBD1. The germline V gene encodes CDR1 SGHRS and CDR2 YFSETQ. This CDR3 has 17 amino acids. This CDR3 reads CASSYQTGETAKNTQYF. The DNA of the CDR3 is TGCGCCAGCAGCTATCAAACAGGGGAAACGGCCAAAAACACTCAGTACTTC. The entire variable domain, with the rest obtained from reference TRBV5-1 and TRBJ2-4, is as follows: KAGVTQTPRYLIKTRGQQVTLSCSPISGHRSVSWYQQTPGQGLQFLFEYFSETQRNKGNFPGRFSGRQFSNSRSEMNVSTLELGDSALYLCASSYQTGETAKNTQYFGAGTRLSVL.

The rearrangement joins TRBV11-2 to TRBJ2-5, with a tentative D call TRBD2 (5 bases). V dropped 1 base and J dropped 3 bases, with 15 bases sitting between them. The germline gives CDR1 SGHAT, CDR2 FQNNGV. The CDR3 sequence is 16 residues long. In DNA form, the CDR3 reads TGTGCCAGCAGCTTAGGTCCGGGAACCCGTGAAGAGACCCAGTACTTC. Protein product: CASSLGPGTREETQYF.

This clonotype was picked up many times. The rearrangement links TRBV6-4 to TRBJ1-1, with a possible D match to TRBD1 (6 bases). The V end was cut by 7 bases, the J end by 2 bases, with 17 bases between. Germline loops: CDR1 MRHNA, CDR2 SNTAGT. This CDR3 comprises 15 residues. CDR3: CASTQQRTVNTEAFF. CDR3 coding DNA: TGTGCCAGCACCCAACAACGGACAGTTAACACTGAAGCTTTCTTT.

This clonotype was seen only once. V and J are TRBV7-9 and TRBJ2-1; D possibly corresponds to TRBD2 (5 bases). Germline-derived CDR1 and CDR2 are SEHNR and FQNEAQ (reference sequence). Trimming shortened V by 2 bases and J by 8 bases, and 16 bases separated the two germline ends. The CDR3 loop spans 15 amino acids. In DNA form, the CDR3 reads TGTGCCAGCAGCTTAAGCTGGGCCACGAGGGATGAGCAGTTCTTC. Residues: CASSLSWATRDEQFF.

This clonotype was picked up many times. The DNA of the CDR3 is TGTGCCAGCTCACCAGCAGGGACTTCCTACGAGCAGTACTTC. Its protein product is CASSPAGTSYEQYF. This chain links TRBV18 with TRBJ2-7; possibly TRBD2 for D (6 bases). Germline-derived CDR1 and CDR2 are KGHSH and LQKENI. The CDR3 is made up of 14 amino acids. V was trimmed by 2 bases and J by 1 base, leaving 9 bases between them.

This clonotype has ten or more counts. V usage is TRBV12-3 or TRBV12-4 and J usage is TRBJ2-5; D may be TRBD1 (6 bases). The germline V and J ends were trimmed by 8 bases and 2 bases, with 15 bases remaining between them. The CDR3 is 14 amino acids. The CDR3 DNA reads TGTGCCAGCTGCTATCAGGGGAGTCAAGAGACCCAGTACTTC. Its protein product is CASCYQGSQETQYF.

Worth noting for this clonotype: With a much larger clone just one base away, this may be a read error. The chain recombines TRBV10-3 with TRBJ2-6, with 10 bases lining up with TRBD1. CDR1 and CDR2 from the germline V gene are ENHRY and SYGVKD. V lost 4 bases to trimming and J lost 2 bases; unmatched junction nucleotides: 8. This CDR3 region has 18 residues. DNA for the CDR3: TGTGCCATCAGTGTTTCAGGGGACAGGGGCCCTGGGGCCAACGTCCTGACTTTC. This encodes CAISVSGDRGPGANVLTF.

This clonotype was seen many times. The chain employs TRBV27 and TRBJ1-5; D unresolved. Germline V gene data show CDR1 as MNHEY and CDR2 as SMNVEV (reference sequence). The CDR3 extends over 14 amino acids. V was shortened by 2 bases and J by 6 bases, with 11 bases between the two germline ends. In DNA, the CDR3 is TGTGCCAGCAGTTTAGGGCACCCACGTCAGCCCCAGCATTTT. Translation gives CASSLGHPRQPQHF.

This clonotype was counted at least ten times. The rearrangement uses TRBV18 and TRBJ2-4; 10 nucleotides line up with TRBD2. Unmatched junction bases numbered 5, after V lost 1 base and J lost 5 bases. The CDR3 is 16 residues long. Germline CDR1 reads KGHSH; CDR2 reads LQKENI. The CDR3 protein is CASSPRRTSGENIQYF. The CDR3 DNA sequence: TGTGCCAGCTCACCACGGAGAACTAGCGGGGAAAACATTCAGTACTTC.

The chain combines TRBV2 with TRBJ1-3; D gene ambiguous. V was cut by 3 bases and J by 2 bases, with 5 bases left in between. The CDR3 is made up of 13 amino acids. Germline V gene lookup returns CDR1 SNHLY and CDR2 FYNNEI. The CDR3 sequence: CASSDTAGNTIYF. Here the CDR3 DNA reads TGTGCCAGCAGTGATACGGCTGGAAACACCATATATTTT.

This clonotype was recorded a few times. This chain connects TRBV20-1 to TRBJ1-5, with TRBD1 as a possible D gene (6 bases). This CDR3 contains 15 residues. The germline gives CDR1 DFQATT, CDR2 SNEGSKA (reference sequence). The V and J ends lost 3 bases and 6 bases respectively, with 18 bases between them. CDR3 protein: CSARSGAGVSQPQHF. The CDR3 nucleotides are TGCAGTGCTAGGAGTGGAGCAGGGGTGAGTCAGCCCCAGCATTTT.

The chain is built from TRBV6-5 and TRBJ2-7; D perhaps matches TRBD1 (6 bases). CDR1 is MNHEY, CDR2 SVGAGI, per germline. Deletions cut 2 bases from V and 3 bases from J, with 11 bases between. CDR3 size: 14 residues. The CDR3 here is CASSYKGQYYEQYF. The DNA for the CDR3 is TGTGCCAGCAGTTACAAAGGACAGTACTACGAGCAGTACTTC.

This clonotype was found many times. The CDR3 region is CASRREVSALWEQYF. The CDR3 DNA reads TGTGCCAGCAGAAGGGAGGTTAGTGCCCTGTGGGAGCAGTACTTC. This chain links TRBV7-2 with TRBJ2-7; TRBD2 might be the D (6 bases). The CDR3 runs to 15 residues. The germline gives CDR1 SGHTA, CDR2 FQGNSA. V was trimmed by 6 bases and J by 7 bases, leaving 22 bases between them.

This chain links TRBV3-1 with TRBJ2-5; D ambiguous. The CDR3 spans 14 residues. CDR1 is LGHDT, CDR2 YNNKEL, per germline (reference sequence). V lost 0 bases and J lost 4, with 9 bases in between. In DNA, the CDR3 is TGTGCCAGCAGCCAAGATTCCTTGGTAGAGACCCAGTACTTC. As protein: CASSQDSLVETQYF.

This clonotype was counted many times. The rearrangement uses TRBV6-1 and TRBJ2-3; D is ambiguous. V gave up 6 bases and J gave up 4 bases, with 17 bases separating them. The CDR3 runs 15 residues. Per germline, CDR1 MNHNS and CDR2 SASEGT. CDR3 nucleotides: TGTGCCAGCAGATCGCTTCAAAACGGCGCAGATACGCAGTATTTT. The encoded protein is CASRSLQNGADTQYF.

CDR3 region: CASSLDTSGSYNEQFF. CDR3 sequence (DNA): TGTGCCAGCAGCTTGGATACTAGCGGCTCCTACAATGAGCAGTTCTTC. V usage is TRBV5-6 and J usage is TRBJ2-1; TRBD2 agrees at 8 bases. The CDR3 has 16 amino acids. Per germline, CDR1 SGHDT and CDR2 YYEEEE. The V segment lost 0 bases and the J segment 0 bases; nucleotides outside the gene matches: 2.

This clonotype was observed at least ten times. The chain employs TRBV27 and TRBJ2-7, with D hard to call. Per the germline V gene, CDR1 is MNHEY and CDR2 is SMNVEV (reference sequence). The CDR3 loop spans 14 amino acids. V was shortened by 4 bases and J by 2 bases, with 12 bases between the two germline ends. The CDR3 sequence: CASSYSAATYEQYF. The DNA for the CDR3 is TGTGCCAGCAGTTACTCCGCAGCTACCTACGAGCAGTACTTC.